The sequence of this T cell receptor beta chain was determined in a study of breast tumors, draining lymph nodes, adjacent tissues. Study observations and caveats: Tumor and nontumor repertoires were significantly more similar in luminal-like than in basal-like breast cancer. Tumors had less TCR diversity than lymph nodes, more than nontumor tissue.

Deletions cut 1 base from V and 0 bases from J, with 14 bases between. The CDR3 sequence is 18 residues long. Germline V gene lookup returns CDR1 SGHKS and CDR2 YYEKEE (reference sequence). Via MiXCR, TCRdb re-called the multiplex PCR reads, giving one row per CDR3 protein. The sample has approximately 63,000 distinct CDR3 sequences, 45% to 65% seen once. As regards this clonotype: What it binds is unknown.

This chain uses TRBV5-5 with TRBJ1-6; TRBD1 might be the D (6 bases). The material sequenced was breast tumor tissue. The receptor's source is a female donor with breast cancer. Some clones in this sample may be carry-over from other donors' samples. The CDR3 coding sequence is TGTGCCAGCAGCTTGAGGGGGGGGGAGAGCTCCTATAATTCACCCCTCCACTTT. Its protein is CASSLRGGESSYNSPLHF.